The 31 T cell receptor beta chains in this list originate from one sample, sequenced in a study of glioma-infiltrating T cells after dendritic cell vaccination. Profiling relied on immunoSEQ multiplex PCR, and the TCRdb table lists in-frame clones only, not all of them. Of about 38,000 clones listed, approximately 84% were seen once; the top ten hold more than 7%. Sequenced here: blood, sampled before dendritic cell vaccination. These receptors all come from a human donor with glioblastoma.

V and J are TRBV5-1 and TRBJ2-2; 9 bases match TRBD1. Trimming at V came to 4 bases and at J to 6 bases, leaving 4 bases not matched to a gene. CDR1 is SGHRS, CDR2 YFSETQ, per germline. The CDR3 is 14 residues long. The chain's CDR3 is CASSMTGGAGELFF. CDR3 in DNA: TGCGCCAGCAGCATGACAGGGGGAGCCGGGGAGCTGTTTTTT.

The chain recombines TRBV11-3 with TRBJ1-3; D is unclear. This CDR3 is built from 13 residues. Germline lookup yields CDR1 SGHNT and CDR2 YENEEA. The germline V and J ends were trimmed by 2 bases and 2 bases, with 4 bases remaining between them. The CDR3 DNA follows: TGTGCCAGCAGCTTATTAACTGGAAACACCATATATTTT. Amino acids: CASSLLTGNTIYF.

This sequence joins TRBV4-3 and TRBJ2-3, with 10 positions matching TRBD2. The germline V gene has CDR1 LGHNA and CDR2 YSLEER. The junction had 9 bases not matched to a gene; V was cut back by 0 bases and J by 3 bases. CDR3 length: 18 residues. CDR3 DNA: TGCGCCAGCAGCCAAGATAGGCCAACTAGCGGGGCTACAGATACGCAGTATTTT. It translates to CASSQDRPTSGATDTQYF.

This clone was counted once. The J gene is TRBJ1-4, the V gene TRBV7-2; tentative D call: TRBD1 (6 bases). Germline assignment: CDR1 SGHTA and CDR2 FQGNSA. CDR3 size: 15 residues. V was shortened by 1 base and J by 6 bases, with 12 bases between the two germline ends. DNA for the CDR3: TGTGCCAGCAGCTTAGTATGGGACAAGGATGAAAAACTGTTTTTT. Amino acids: CASSLVWDKDEKLFF. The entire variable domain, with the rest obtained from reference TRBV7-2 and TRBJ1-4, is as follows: GAGVSQSPSNKVTEKGKDVELRCDPISGHTALYWYRQSLGQGLEFLIYFQGNSAPDKSGLPSDRFSAERTGGSVSTLTIQRTQQEDSAVYLCASSLVWDKDEKLFFGSGTQLSVL.

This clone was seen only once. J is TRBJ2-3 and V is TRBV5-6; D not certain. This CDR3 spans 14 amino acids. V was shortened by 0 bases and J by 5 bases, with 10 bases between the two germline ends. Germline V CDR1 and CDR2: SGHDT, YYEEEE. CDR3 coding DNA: TGTGCCAGCAGCTTGGCCTCTGCCGGAGATACGCAGTATTTT. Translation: CASSLASAGDTQYF.

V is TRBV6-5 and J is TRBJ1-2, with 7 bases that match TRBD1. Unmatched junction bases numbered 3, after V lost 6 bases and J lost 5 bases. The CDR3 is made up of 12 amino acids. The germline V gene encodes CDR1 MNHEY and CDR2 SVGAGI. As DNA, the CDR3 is TGTGCCAGCAGGAGGGACAGTTATGGCTACACCTTC. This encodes CASRRDSYGYTF.

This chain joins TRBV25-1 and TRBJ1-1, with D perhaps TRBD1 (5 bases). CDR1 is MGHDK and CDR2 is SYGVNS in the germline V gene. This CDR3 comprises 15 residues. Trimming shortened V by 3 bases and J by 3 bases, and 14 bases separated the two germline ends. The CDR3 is CASSDPAGGDTEAFF. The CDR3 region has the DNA TGTGCCAGCAGTGATCCGGCTGGGGGGGACACTGAAGCTTTCTTT.

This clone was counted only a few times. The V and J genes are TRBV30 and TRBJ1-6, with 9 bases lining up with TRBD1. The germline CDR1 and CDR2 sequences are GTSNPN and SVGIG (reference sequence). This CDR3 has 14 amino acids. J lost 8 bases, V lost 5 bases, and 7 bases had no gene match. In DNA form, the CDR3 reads TGTGCCTGGGGGACAGGGCATAGGGATTCACCCCTCCACTTT. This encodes CAWGTGHRDSPLHF.

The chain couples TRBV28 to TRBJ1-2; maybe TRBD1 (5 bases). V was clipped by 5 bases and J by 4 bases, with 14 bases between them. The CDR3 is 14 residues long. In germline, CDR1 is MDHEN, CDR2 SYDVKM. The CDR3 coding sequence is TGTGCCAGCAGTCCGCCGGGCAGGGTCTATGGCTACACCTTC. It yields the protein CASSPPGRVYGYTF.

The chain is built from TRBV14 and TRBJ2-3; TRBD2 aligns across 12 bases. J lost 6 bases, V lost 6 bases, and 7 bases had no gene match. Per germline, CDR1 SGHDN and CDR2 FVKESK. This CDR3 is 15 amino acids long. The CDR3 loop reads CASSKVTSGGDTQYF. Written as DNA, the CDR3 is TGTGCCAGCAGTAAAGTTACTAGCGGGGGGGATACGCAGTATTTT.

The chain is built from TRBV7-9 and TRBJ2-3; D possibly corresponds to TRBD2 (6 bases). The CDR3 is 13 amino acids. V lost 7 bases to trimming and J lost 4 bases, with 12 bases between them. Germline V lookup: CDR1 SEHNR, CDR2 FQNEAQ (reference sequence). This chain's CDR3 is CASNRGGADTQYF. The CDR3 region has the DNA TGTGCCAGCAATAGGGGAGGCGCAGATACGCAGTATTTT.

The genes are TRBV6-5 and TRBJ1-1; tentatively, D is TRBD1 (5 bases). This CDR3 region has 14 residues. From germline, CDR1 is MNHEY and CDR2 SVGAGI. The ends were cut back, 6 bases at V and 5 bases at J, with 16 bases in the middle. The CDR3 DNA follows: TGTGCCAGCAGGAAGGGTGGGGCTTGGACTGAAGCTTTCTTT. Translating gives CASRKGGAWTEAFF.

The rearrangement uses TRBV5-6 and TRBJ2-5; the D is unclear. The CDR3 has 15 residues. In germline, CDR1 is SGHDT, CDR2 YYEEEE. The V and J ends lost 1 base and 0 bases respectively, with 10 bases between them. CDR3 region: CASSLRDWYQETQYF. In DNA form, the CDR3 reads TGTGCCAGCAGCTTGCGAGACTGGTACCAAGAGACCCAGTACTTC.

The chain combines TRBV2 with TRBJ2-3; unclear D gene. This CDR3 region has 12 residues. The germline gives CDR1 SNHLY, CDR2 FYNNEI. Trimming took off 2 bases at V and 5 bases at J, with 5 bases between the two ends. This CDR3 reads CASSELGDTQYF. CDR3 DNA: TGTGCCAGCAGTGAACTAGGAGATACGCAGTATTTT.

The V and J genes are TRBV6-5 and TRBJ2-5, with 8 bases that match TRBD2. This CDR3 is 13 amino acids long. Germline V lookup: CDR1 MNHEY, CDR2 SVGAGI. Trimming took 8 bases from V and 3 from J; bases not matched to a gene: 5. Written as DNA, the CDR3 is TGTGCCAGCGCGACCGGGGGGGAAGAGACCCAGTACTTC. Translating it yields CASATGGEETQYF.

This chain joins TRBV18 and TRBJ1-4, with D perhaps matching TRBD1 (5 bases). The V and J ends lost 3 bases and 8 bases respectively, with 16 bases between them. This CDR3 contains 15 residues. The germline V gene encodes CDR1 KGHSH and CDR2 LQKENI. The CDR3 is CASSPASGVREKLFF. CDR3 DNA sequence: TGTGCCAGCTCACCTGCCTCGGGGGTGCGCGAAAAACTGTTTTTT.

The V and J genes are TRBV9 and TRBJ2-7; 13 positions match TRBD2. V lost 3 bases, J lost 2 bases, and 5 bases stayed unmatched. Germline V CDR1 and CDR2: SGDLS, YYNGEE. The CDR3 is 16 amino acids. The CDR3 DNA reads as TGTGCCAGCAGCGCCCGGACTAGCGGGAGCCCCTACGAGCAGTACTTC. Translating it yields CASSARTSGSPYEQYF. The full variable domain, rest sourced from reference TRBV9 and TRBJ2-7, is DSGVTQTPKHLITATGQRVTLRCSPRSGDLSVYWYQQSLDQGLQFLIQYYNGEERAKGNILERFSAQQFPDLHSELNLSSLELGDSALYFCASSARTSGSPYEQYFGPGTRLTVT.

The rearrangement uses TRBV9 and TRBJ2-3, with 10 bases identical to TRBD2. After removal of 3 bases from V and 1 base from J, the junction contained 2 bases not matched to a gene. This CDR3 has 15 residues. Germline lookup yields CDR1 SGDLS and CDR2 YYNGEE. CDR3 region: CASSASGGGTDTQYF. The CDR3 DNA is TGTGCCAGCAGCGCGAGCGGGGGGGGCACAGATACGCAGTATTTT.

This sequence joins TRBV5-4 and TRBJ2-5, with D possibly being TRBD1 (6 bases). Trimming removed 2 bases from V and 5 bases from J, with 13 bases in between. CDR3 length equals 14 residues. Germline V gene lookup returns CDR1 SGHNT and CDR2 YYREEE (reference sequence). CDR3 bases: TGTGCCAGCAGCTTAAGACAGGCGGTCGAGACCCAGTACTTC. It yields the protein CASSLRQAVETQYF.

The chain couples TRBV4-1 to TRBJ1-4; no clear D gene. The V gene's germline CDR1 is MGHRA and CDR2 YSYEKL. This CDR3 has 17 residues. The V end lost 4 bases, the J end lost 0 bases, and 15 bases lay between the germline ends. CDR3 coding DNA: TGCGCCAGCAGCCGCCGGGTCTCGGGTCCAACTAATGAAAAACTGTTTTTT. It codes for CASSRRVSGPTNEKLFF.

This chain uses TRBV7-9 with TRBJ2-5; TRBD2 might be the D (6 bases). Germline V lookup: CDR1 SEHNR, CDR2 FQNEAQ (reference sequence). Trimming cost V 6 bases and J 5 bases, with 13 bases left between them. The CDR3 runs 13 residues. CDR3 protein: CASRKTSLETQYF. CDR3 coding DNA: TGTGCCAGCAGAAAGACTAGTTTGGAGACCCAGTACTTC.

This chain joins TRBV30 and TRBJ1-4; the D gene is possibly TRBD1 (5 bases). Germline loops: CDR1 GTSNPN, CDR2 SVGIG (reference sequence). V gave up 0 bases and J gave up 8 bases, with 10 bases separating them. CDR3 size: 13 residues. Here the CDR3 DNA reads TGTGCCTGGAGTGTCAGGGCTCGCGAAAAACTGTTTTTT. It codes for CAWSVRAREKLFF.

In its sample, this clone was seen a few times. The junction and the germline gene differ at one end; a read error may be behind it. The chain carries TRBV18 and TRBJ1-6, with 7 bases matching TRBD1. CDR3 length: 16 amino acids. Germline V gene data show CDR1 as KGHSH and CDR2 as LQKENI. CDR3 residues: CASSPLGTAYNSPLHF. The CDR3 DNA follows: TGTGCCAGCTCACCACTCGGGACAGCCTATAATTCCCCCCTCCACTTT.

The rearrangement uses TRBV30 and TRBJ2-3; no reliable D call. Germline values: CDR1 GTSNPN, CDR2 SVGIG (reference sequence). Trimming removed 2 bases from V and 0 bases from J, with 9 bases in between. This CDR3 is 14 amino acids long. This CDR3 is CAWSPETSTDTQYF. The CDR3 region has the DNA TGTGCCTGGAGTCCGGAGACTAGCACAGATACGCAGTATTTT.

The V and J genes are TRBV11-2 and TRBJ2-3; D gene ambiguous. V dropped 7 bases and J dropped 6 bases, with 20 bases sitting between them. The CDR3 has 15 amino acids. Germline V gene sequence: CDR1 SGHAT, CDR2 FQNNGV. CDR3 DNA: TGTGCCAGCAATCTTCCAGTCCCGGGTTCCGATACGCAGTATTTT. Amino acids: CASNLPVPGSDTQYF.

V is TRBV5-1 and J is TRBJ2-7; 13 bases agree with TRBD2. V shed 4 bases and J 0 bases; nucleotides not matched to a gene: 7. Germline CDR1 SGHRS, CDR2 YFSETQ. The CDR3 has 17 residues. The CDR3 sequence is CASSPGLAGAASYEQYF. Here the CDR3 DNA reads TGCGCCAGCAGCCCCGGACTAGCGGGGGCCGCCTCCTACGAGCAGTACTTC.

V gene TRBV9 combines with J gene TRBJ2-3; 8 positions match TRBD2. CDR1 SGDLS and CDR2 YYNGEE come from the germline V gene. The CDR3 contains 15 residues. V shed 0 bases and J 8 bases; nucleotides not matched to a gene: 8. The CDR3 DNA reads TGTGCCAGCAGCGTAGCTGGACTAGCTTATGGTACGCAGTATTTT. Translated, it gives CASSVAGLAYGTQYF.

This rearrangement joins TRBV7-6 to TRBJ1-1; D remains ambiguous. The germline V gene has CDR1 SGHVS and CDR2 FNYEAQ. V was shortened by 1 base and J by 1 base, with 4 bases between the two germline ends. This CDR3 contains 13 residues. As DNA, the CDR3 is TGTGCCAGCAGCTTAGAACAGAACACTGAAGCTTTCTTT. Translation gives CASSLEQNTEAFF. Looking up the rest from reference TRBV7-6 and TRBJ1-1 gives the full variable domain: GAGVSQSPRYKVTKRGQDVALRCDPISGHVSLYWYRQALGQGPEFLTYFNYEAQQDKSGLPNDRFSAERPEGSISTLTIQRTEQRDSAMYRCASSLEQNTEAFFGQGTRLTVV.

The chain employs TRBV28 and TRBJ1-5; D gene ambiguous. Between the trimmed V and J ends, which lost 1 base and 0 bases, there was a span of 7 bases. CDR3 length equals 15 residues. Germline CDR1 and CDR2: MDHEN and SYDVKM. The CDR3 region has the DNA TGTGCCAGCAGTTTATCGGTAGATAGCAATCAGCCCCAGCATTTT. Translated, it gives CASSLSVDSNQPQHF.

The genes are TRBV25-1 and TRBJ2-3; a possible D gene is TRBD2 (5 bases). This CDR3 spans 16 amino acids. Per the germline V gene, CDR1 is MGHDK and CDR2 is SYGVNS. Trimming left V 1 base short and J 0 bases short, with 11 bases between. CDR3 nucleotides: TGTGCCAGCAGTGAATCACTAGTCCCAAGCACAGATACGCAGTATTTT. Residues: CASSESLVPSTDTQYF.

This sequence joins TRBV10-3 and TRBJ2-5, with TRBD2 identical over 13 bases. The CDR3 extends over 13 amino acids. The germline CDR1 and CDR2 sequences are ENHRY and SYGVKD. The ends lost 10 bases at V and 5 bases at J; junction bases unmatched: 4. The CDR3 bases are TGTGCCACCGAGACTAGCGGGGGGGAGACCCAGTACTTC. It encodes CATETSGGETQYF.